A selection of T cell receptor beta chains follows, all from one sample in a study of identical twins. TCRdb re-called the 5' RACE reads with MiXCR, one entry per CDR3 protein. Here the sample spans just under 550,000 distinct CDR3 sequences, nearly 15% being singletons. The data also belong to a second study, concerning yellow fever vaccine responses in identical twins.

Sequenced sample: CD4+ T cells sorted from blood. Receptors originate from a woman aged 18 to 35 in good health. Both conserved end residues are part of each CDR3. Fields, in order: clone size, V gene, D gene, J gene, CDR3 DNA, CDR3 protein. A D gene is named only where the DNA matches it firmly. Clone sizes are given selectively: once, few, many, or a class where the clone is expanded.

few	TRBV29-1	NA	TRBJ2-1	TGCAGCGTTGACCCTTATGGGGACAATGAGCAGTTCTTC	CSVDPYGDNEQFF
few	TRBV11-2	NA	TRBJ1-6	TGTGCCAGCAGCTTAGCAGGGGTAGGGCCCTATAATTCACCCCTCCACTTT	CASSLAGVGPYNSPLHF
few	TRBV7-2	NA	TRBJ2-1	TGTGCCAGCACCATATACAATGAGCAGTTCTTC	CASTIYNEQFF
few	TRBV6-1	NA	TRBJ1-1	TGTGCCAGCAGGACCCTAAACAGGCATTTGAACACTGAAGCTTTCTTT	CASRTLNRHLNTEAFF
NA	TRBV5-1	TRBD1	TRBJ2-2	TGCGCCAGCAGCTTCTCCGGGACAGGGGGCGCAACCGGGGAGCTGTTTTTT	CASSFSGTGGATGELFF
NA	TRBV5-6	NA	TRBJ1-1	TGTGCCAGCAGCGCAGCAGGGGTAGCACCCACTGAAGCTTTCTTT	CASSAAGVAPTEAFF
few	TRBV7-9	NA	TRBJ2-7	TGTGCCAGCAGCTCGGTACCCTCGAGCTCCTACGAGCAGTACTTC	CASSSVPSSSYEQYF
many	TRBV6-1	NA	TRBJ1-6	TGTGCCAGCAACCAGGGGAATAATTCACCCCTCCACTTT	CASNQGNNSPLHF
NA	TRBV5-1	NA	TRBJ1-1	TGCGCCAGCAGCTCGGGACGGCACAACACTGAAGCTTTCTTT	CASSSGRHNTEAFF
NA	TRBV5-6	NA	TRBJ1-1	TGTGCCAGCAGCCGCAGGGGTTTCACGACTGAAGCTTTCTTT	CASSRRGFTTEAFF
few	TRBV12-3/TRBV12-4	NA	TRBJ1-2	TGTGCCAGTTGGTCTAACTATGGCTACACCTTC	CASWSNYGYTF
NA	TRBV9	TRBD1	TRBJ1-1	TGTGCCAGCAGCGTAGGGACAGGGTGGGGCACTGAAGCTTTCTTT	CASSVGTGWGTEAFF
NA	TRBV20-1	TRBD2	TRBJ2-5	TGCAGTGCTAGTACGACTAGCGGGGGAGAGACCCAGTACTTC	CSASTTSGGETQYF
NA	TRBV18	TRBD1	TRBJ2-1	TGTGCCAGCTCACCGAACCTACAGGGGGATGAGCAGTTCTTC	CASSPNLQGDEQFF
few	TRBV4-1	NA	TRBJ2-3	TGCGCCAGCAGCCAAGTTGTGATTGCAGATACGCAGTATTTT	CASSQVVIADTQYF
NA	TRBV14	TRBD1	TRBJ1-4	TGTGCCAGCAGCCATGGGGACAGGGGATTTGAAAAACTGTTTTTT	CASSHGDRGFEKLFF
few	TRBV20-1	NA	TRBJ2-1	TGCAGTGCTAGTCGCGGGTTTGCCCAGTCCTCCTACAATGAGCAGTTCTTC	CSASRGFAQSSYNEQFF
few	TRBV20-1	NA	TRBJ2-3	TGCAGTGCAAAGACATCCGGGGCCGATGCCTATACGCAGTATTTT	CSAKTSGADAYTQYF
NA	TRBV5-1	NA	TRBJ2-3	TGCGCCAGCAGCTTTAGGAGGATGGGGGGATATATCACAGATACGCAGTATTTT	CASSFRRMGGYITDTQYF
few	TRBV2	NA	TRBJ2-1	TGTGCCAGCAGACCCGGGCGCTGGGTTGAGCAGTTCTTC	CASRPGRWVEQFF
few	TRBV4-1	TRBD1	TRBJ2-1	TGCGCCAGCAGCCAACCCGGGACAGCTTACAATGAGCAGTTCTTC	CASSQPGTAYNEQFF
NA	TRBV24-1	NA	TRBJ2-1	TGTGCCACCAGTGATTTATCCAGAGACAATGAGCAGTTCTTC	CATSDLSRDNEQFF
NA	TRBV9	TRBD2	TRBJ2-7	TGTGCCAGCAGCGTATCCCTAGCGGGAGGGTACGGCGAGCAGTACTTC	CASSVSLAGGYGEQYF
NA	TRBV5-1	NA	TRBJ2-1	TGCGCCAGCAGTCCCGACACTTGGACCTACAATGAGCAGTTCTTC	CASSPDTWTYNEQFF
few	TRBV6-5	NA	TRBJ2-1	TGTGCCAGCAGTTATCCTCCTGCCTACAATGAGCAGTTCTTC	CASSYPPAYNEQFF
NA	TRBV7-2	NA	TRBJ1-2	TGTGCCAGCAGCTTAGGTGGCTGGAACTATGGCTACACCTTC	CASSLGGWNYGYTF